This T cell receptor (beta chain) was profiled in a study of CD8+ T cells in alopecia areata. The V gene's germline CDR1 is SGHDT and CDR2 YYEEEE. There are 13 residues in the CDR3. V lost 2 bases, J lost 7 bases, and 12 bases lay in between. After isolation, RNA underwent reverse transcription to generate cDNA as the sequencing template. The table came from immunoSEQ multiplex PCR; TCRdb's copy has only in-frame clones and leaves some out. Of 100,000 to 150,000 clones listed, 45% to 50% are singletons. The genes are TRBV5-6 and TRBJ1-1, with D unclear. The material sequenced was CD8+ T cells sorted from blood, taken at week 0. The TCR comes from a human donor with alopecia areata. Here the CDR3 reads CASSFPPGSEAFF. The DNA for the CDR3 is TGTGCCAGCAGCTTTCCCCCGGGCAGTGAAGCTTTCTTT.